This T cell receptor beta chain came from a study of T cell responses to AZD1222 COVID-19 vaccine (dated by TCRdb to the early 2020s). General notes on the study: AZD1222 recipients whose second dose came at about 4 weeks and those whose second dose came at about 12 weeks were combined into one group, since spike-specific TCR depth and breadth did not differ between the two schedules. TCR sequencing covered more than 230 trial participants: 207 given two doses of AZD1222 and 26 given two doses of MenACWY control vaccine. Trial participants were enrolled by age into subgroups of 18-55, 56-69 and 70-plus years, and 148, 28 and 57 TCR-sequenced participants, respectively, were included in these subgroups.

CDR1 and CDR2 (SQVTM, ANQGSEA) derive from the germline V gene. The CDR3 has 14 amino acids, counting the end cysteine and phenylalanine. Only the CDR3 DNA is retained, 42 bases long and in frame from the first base. According to the study, the label for this sample's time point signals: baseline before first vaccination. Vaccinee samples were obtained from the UK trials COV001 and COV002, which included a single-blind randomized controlled phase 2/3 trial of AZD1222 (ChAdOx1 nCoV-19) in healthy adults. For TCRbeta chain sequencing, PBMC samples from trial participants were taken at day 0 and at day 28 after the second dose. Overall study results and their limits: Because no samples from the day 14 peak response were available, repertoires could be characterized only after the peak T cell response. Most participants were white British and females outnumbered males, and the authors suggested that clonal diversity may have been underestimated. Only six AZD1222 recipients were SARS-CoV-2 seropositive at baseline, limiting conclusions about previously exposed vaccinees. In the small 56-69-year group, the increase in depth fell short of significance, most likely because of low power. After two AZD1222 doses, both the breadth and the depth of spike-specific TCRs were significantly higher than at day 0 and than in MenACWY recipients. Nearly half of unique spike-specific TCRs reportedly recognized epitopes outside regions mutated in the B.1.351 and B.1.1.7 variants. The whole spike protein was spanned by vaccine-associated CD4 TCRs, and dominant responses were seen in regions 160-218 and 743-854.

The CDR3 regions of human TCRbeta chains were subjected to immunosequencing. The source study handled its data this way. TCRs in the repertoires were compared against a reference library of SARS-CoV-2-specific TCRs that had been generated with the MIRA antigen-specificity platform. Breadth meant the fraction of unique TCRs that were SARS-CoV-2-associated, whereas depth meant the fraction of total T cells that were SARS-CoV-2-associated. Using the MIRA data, each spike-specific TCR was mapped to the spike region that the TCR reacts to and placed in a CD4 or CD8 class. Log10-transformed breadth and depth values were compared by one-way ANOVA with Sidak's multiple comparisons tests. Held by TCRdb, this immuneACCESS table contains in-frame sequences only and omits some clones. Under half of the omission traces to an unresolved V gene where checked; the cause of the rest is unknown. That table gives V, J and clone size, and the DNA gave D and trimming. This sample holds over 100,000 clones; about 88% were observed only once. Approximately 17% of the sample is held by the ten biggest clonotypes.

Points on this clone: Its antigen target is currently unknown. One base away there is no much larger clone; base qualities are not given.

Here the chain combines TRBV29-1 and TRBJ2-1; the D gene is tentatively TRBD1 or TRBD2, each matching 5 bases. This sequence was found in an adult in good health. The sequencing used peripheral blood, collected on day 0 of AZD1222 vaccination. In nucleotides, the sequence is TGCAGTTCCAGGGATCGGGGCTCCTACAATGAGCAGTTCTTC. The translation is CSSRDRGSYNEQFF.